This T cell receptor beta chain was retrieved from a study of spatial heterogeneity in lung cancer. Turning to the study itself: Alpha-chain sequences were detected in numbers that were consistently lower than beta-chain sequences.

A unique molecular identifier was carried by every single TCR cDNA molecule. TCRdb reanalysed the 5' RACE reads using MiXCR and keeps one entry per CDR3 protein. The repertoire includes roughly 5,000 distinct CDR3 sequences, approximately 3% of them detected once, and about 23% sits in the top ten. Time point indicated: sample taken at primary tumor resection. A total of approximately 75 untreated early-stage non-small cell lung cancer patients served as donors. This clonotype was seen repeatedly, ten times or more. This could be a read error, since a much larger clone is one nucleotide away. The origin of this receptor is a male donor with early-stage non-small cell lung cancer. Sequenced here: normal lung tissue next to the tumor, sampled at surgery.

This chain's CDR3 is CASSPIGLARNEQFF. Written as DNA, the CDR3 is TGTGCCAGCAGCCCCATCGGACTAGCTAGGAATGAGCAGTTCTTC. The chain is built from TRBV3-1 and TRBJ2-1; 8 positions match TRBD2. Trimming took 4 bases from V and 7 from J; bases not matched to a gene: 9. The germline CDR1 and CDR2 sequences are LGHDT and YNNKEL (reference sequence). The CDR3 sequence is 15 residues long.